Listed here are 20 T cell receptor beta chains from one sample, sequenced in a study of T-cell memory formation after mild COVID-19 (dated by TCRdb to the early 2020s). The library was prepared using 5' RACE. The run used an Illumina NovaSeq 6000. TCRdb redid the processing of the public reads, applying fastp at Q25 and MiXCR, and retained in-frame beta chains. Identical CDR3 proteins give one entry, which carries the most common genes and DNA. Here the sample has roughly 350,000 distinct CDR3 sequences; approximately 15% occur a single time. The ten largest clonotypes hold 20% to 25% of the sample. Sample: PBMCs or a T cell subset sorted from them (not recorded which). All receptors come from a man aged 18-30 years who had mild COVID-19 (a few samples of this study predate the infection). The sample titles of this study are shuffled in the database, so cell type and time point are left out; the donor was told from shared clones.

This clonotype turned up a few times. The chain recombines TRBV27 with TRBJ1-6; unclear D gene. In germline, CDR1 is MNHEY, CDR2 SMNVEV (reference sequence). The V gene lost 6 bases and the J gene lost 7 bases, with 10 bases spanning the gap. The CDR3 contains 13 residues. CDR3 residues: CASRSLGNSPLHF. CDR3 coding DNA: TGTGCCAGCAGATCTCTGGGGAATTCACCCCTCCACTTT.

The V call is TRBV20-1, the J call TRBJ2-1; 10 positions match TRBD2. The germline gives CDR1 DFQATT, CDR2 SNEGSKA (reference sequence). J gave up 15 bases and V 5 bases, and 13 bases lay outside the gene matches. The CDR3 sequence is 13 residues long. CDR3 nucleotides: TGCAGTGCTTGGGCAAGCGGGGGGGTCTCTCGGTTCTTC. The encoded protein is CSAWASGGVSRFF.

Ten or more counts support this clonotype. The chain carries TRBV4-2 and TRBJ2-2; D gene ambiguous. Deletions cut 0 bases from V and 6 bases from J, with 5 bases between. Germline assignment: CDR1 LGHNA and CDR2 YNFKEQ. The CDR3 extends over 13 amino acids. CDR3 amino acids: CASSQDRPGELFF. CDR3 bases: TGTGCCAGCAGCCAAGACAGGCCCGGGGAGCTGTTTTTT.

This clonotype was found a few times. The V gene is TRBV9, the J gene TRBJ2-5, with 7 bases matching TRBD2. Germline CDR1 and CDR2: SGDLS and YYNGEE. This CDR3 has 15 amino acids. Unmatched junction bases numbered 4, after V lost 2 bases and J lost 0 bases. The CDR3 region has the DNA TGTGCCAGCAGCGTCGGGGGGATGTACCAAGAGACCCAGTACTTC. This encodes CASSVGGMYQETQYF.

This clonotype was found a few times. The genes are TRBV7-9 and TRBJ2-5; the match to TRBD2 covers 12 bases. In germline, CDR1 is SEHNR, CDR2 FQNEAQ (reference sequence). Trimming at V came to 5 bases and at J to 5 bases, leaving 6 bases not matched to a gene. This CDR3 region has 15 residues. As DNA, the CDR3 is TGTGCCAGCAGCCCTTGGACTAGCGGGGAGGAGACCCAGTACTTC. It specifies CASSPWTSGEETQYF.

This clonotype showed up just a few times. The chain carries TRBV13 and TRBJ1-1; D perhaps matches TRBD1 (5 bases). Germline V CDR1 and CDR2: PRHDT, FYEKMQ (reference sequence). The CDR3 consists of 15 residues. The V and J ends lost 0 bases and 1 base respectively, with 9 bases between them. In nucleotides, the CDR3 is TGTGCCAGCAGCTTAGGGGGACCGGAGAACACTGAAGCTTTCTTT. It encodes CASSLGGPENTEAFF.

This clonotype was found a few times. J is TRBJ1-2 and V is TRBV29-1; 12 nucleotides line up with TRBD1. The V segment lost 3 bases and the J segment 5 bases; nucleotides outside the gene matches: 7. The CDR3 runs 15 residues. Germline V lookup: CDR1 SQVTM, CDR2 ANQGSEA. CDR3 DNA sequence: TGCAGCGTTGACGCTGGGACAGGGGGCTGGTATGGCTACACCTTC. Translated: CSVDAGTGGWYGYTF. The variable domain in full, with the rest retrieved from reference TRBV29-1 and TRBJ1-2, is SAVISQKPSRDICQRGTSLTIQCQVDSQVTMMFWYRQQPGQSLTLIATANQGSEATYESGFVIDKFPISRPNLTFSTLTVSNMSPEDSSIYLCSVDAGTGGWYGYTFGSGTRLTVV.

The CDR3 reads CASSANTIRLAGAYNEQFF. The CDR3 region has the DNA TGTGCCAGCAGCGCGAACACGATAAGACTAGCGGGGGCCTACAATGAGCAGTTCTTC. The rearrangement uses TRBV9 and TRBJ2-1; 12 positions agree with TRBD2. Germline lookup yields CDR1 SGDLS and CDR2 YYNGEE. Germline trimming cut 3 bases from V and 2 bases from J; bases unmatched to any gene: 12. The CDR3 runs 19 residues.

The table lists this clonotype with many counts. V and J are TRBV4-2 and TRBJ2-5; the D is unclear. In germline, CDR1 is LGHNA, CDR2 YNFKEQ. Trimming stripped 0 bases from V and 2 bases from J, with 10 bases between. The CDR3 spans 15 residues. The CDR3 loop reads CASSQDRPGQETQYF. The CDR3 nucleotides are TGTGCCAGCAGCCAAGATCGTCCAGGACAAGAGACCCAGTACTTC.

The rearrangement links TRBV7-2 to TRBJ1-2; D is unclear. Germline assignment: CDR1 SGHTA and CDR2 FQGNSA. With 8 bases removed from V and 8 bases from J, the gap between germline ends came to 9 bases. The CDR3 totals 10 residues. The CDR3 loop reads CASGRDGYTF. The CDR3 DNA is TGTGCCAGCGGGCGCGACGGCTACACCTTC.

This clonotype was observed a handful of times. CDR3 sequence reads: CSVAEEYEQYF. The DNA of the CDR3 is TGCAGCGTTGCGGAGGAATACGAGCAGTACTTC. The chain carries TRBV29-1 and TRBJ2-7; possible D gene TRBD2, 5 bases. This CDR3 is 11 amino acids long. The germline V and J ends were trimmed by 4 bases and 4 bases, with 8 bases remaining between them. Per the germline V gene, CDR1 is SQVTM and CDR2 is ANQGSEA.

By its share, this clonotype is medium-sized. J is TRBJ2-5 and V is TRBV4-3, with D perhaps TRBD2 (5 bases). Germline V gene sequence: CDR1 LGHNA, CDR2 YSLEER. The germline V and J ends were trimmed by 4 bases and 2 bases, with 8 bases remaining between them. The CDR3 extends over 13 amino acids. The CDR3 sequence: CASSRGQQETQYF. The CDR3 coding sequence is TGCGCCAGCAGCCGCGGGCAGCAAGAGACCCAGTACTTC.

This clonotype was counted only a few times. The J gene is TRBJ2-3, the V gene TRBV20-1; 10 bases line up with TRBD2. Trimming cost V 6 bases and J 1 base; bases outside gene matches: 7. Germline CDR1 reads DFQATT; CDR2 reads SNEGSKA (reference sequence). The CDR3 is 15 amino acids. The CDR3 nucleotides read TGCAGTGCCGTCCGGCTAGCGGGGGGCACAGATACGCAGTATTTT. The encoded protein is CSAVRLAGGTDTQYF.

The V gene is TRBV4-3, the J gene TRBJ1-2; possible D gene TRBD1, 5 bases. This CDR3 is built from 16 residues. Germline V gene data show CDR1 as LGHNA and CDR2 as YSLEER. With 3 bases removed from V and 6 bases from J, the gap between germline ends came to 20 bases. DNA for the CDR3: TGCGCCAGCAGCCAGGGTATGCAGGGTCTGCGGCATGGCTACACCTTC. It codes for CASSQGMQGLRHGYTF.

The gene calls are TRBV25-1 and TRBJ1-6; D is ambiguous. V gave up 4 bases and J gave up 9 bases, with 13 bases separating them. This CDR3 is built from 14 residues. Germline CDR1 is MGHDK and CDR2 is SYGVNS. In DNA form, the CDR3 reads TGTGCCAGCAGTGGGATGGGCTCGGGTTCACCCCTCCACTTT. Its protein product is CASSGMGSGSPLHF.

This clonotype was observed a handful of times. V and J are TRBV18 and TRBJ2-3; D is possibly TRBD1 (5 bases). Per germline, CDR1 KGHSH and CDR2 LQKENI. The V and J ends lost 3 bases and 10 bases respectively, with 11 bases between them. This CDR3 has 12 amino acids. The CDR3 DNA is TGTGCCAGCTCACCGCAAGGGGATTCGCAGTATTTT. This gives the protein CASSPQGDSQYF. The full variable domain, completed using reference TRBV18 and TRBJ2-3, is NAGVMQNPRHLVRRRGQEARLRCSPMKGHSHVYWYRQLPEEGLKFMVYLQKENIIDESGMPKERFSAEFPKEGPSILRIQQVVRGDSAAYFCASSPQGDSQYFGPGTRLTVL.

This clonotype was counted between two and nine times. This rearrangement joins TRBV4-1 to TRBJ2-1; D possibly corresponds to TRBD2 (6 bases). The germline V gene encodes CDR1 MGHRA and CDR2 YSYEKL. V lost 1 base and J 9 bases, leaving 10 bases between the germline ends. The CDR3 is 13 residues long. The CDR3 DNA is TGCGCCAGCAGCCAAGTTGGAGCGGGTGAGCAGTTCTTC. It codes for CASSQVGAGEQFF.

This clonotype was seen only a few times. CDR3 DNA: TGTGCCATCAGGGGGACTATCGCCTACAATGAGCAGTTCTTC. As protein: CAIRGTIAYNEQFF. The chain recombines TRBV10-3 with TRBJ2-1; 7 nucleotides line up with TRBD2. The V gene end was trimmed by 6 bases and the J gene end by 2 bases; junction bases not matched to a gene: 4. Germline V gene data show CDR1 as ENHRY and CDR2 as SYGVKD. This CDR3 spans 14 amino acids.

This clonotype came up many times. The CDR3 nucleotides are TGCAGTGCTCCAAGCGGGACGGTTAACTATGGCTACACCTTC. Encoded protein: CSAPSGTVNYGYTF. The chain couples TRBV20-1 to TRBJ1-2; a weak D match, TRBD1 (5 bases). The CDR3 extends over 14 amino acids. Trimming shortened V by 5 bases and J by 1 base, and 14 bases separated the two germline ends. Germline values: CDR1 DFQATT, CDR2 SNEGSKA (reference sequence).

Here the CDR3 reads CASSFTGTGWGYTF. CDR3 sequence (DNA): TGTGCCAGCAGCTTCACGGGGACAGGGTGGGGCTACACCTTC. V is TRBV7-3 and J is TRBJ1-2; TRBD1 matches at 9 bases. The germline V gene has CDR1 SGHTA and CDR2 FQGTGA. With V trimmed by 3 bases and J by 8 bases, 7 bases remained unmatched. This CDR3 has 14 residues.